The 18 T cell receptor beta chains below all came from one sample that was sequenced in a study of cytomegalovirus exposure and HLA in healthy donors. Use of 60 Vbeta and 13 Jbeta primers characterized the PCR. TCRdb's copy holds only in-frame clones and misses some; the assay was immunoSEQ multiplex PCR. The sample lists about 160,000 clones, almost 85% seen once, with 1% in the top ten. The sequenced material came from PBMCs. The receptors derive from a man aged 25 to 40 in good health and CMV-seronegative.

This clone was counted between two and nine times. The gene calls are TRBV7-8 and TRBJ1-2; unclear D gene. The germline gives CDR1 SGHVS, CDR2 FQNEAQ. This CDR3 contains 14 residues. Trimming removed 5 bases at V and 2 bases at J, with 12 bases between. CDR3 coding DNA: TGTGCCAGCAGCAGCGGTCGGGCCAACTATGGCTACACCTTC. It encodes CASSSGRANYGYTF.

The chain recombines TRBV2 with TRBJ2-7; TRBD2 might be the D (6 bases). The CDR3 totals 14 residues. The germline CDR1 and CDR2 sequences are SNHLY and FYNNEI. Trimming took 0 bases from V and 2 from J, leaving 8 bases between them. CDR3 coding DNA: TGTGCCAGCAGTGAAGCAGCGGGCACCTACGAGCAGTACTTC. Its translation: CASSEAAGTYEQYF.

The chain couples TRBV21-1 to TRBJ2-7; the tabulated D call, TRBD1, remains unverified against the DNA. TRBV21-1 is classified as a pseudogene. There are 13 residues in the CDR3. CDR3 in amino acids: CASTRDRGHEQYF. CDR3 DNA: TGTGCCAGCACCCGGGACAGGGGCCACGAGCAGTACTTC.

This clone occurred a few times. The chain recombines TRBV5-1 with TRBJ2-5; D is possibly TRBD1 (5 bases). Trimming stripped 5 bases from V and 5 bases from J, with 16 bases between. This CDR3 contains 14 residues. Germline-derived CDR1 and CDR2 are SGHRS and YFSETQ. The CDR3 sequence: CASRPSRVGETQYF. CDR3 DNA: TGCGCCAGCAGACCCTCCAGGGTTGGGGAGACCCAGTACTTC.

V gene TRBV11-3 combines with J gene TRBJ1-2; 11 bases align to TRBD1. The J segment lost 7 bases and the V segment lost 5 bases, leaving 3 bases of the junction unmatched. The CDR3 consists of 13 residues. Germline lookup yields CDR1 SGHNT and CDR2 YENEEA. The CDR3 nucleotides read TGTGCCAGCAGCCGGACAGGGGGCGTTGGCTACACCTTC. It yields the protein CASSRTGGVGYTF.

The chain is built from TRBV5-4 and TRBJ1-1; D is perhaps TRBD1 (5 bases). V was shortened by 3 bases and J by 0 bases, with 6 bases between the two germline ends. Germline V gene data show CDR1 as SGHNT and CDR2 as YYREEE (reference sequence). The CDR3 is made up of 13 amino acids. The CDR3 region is CASSSTVNTEAFF. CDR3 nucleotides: TGTGCCAGCAGCTCGACAGTGAACACTGAAGCTTTCTTT.

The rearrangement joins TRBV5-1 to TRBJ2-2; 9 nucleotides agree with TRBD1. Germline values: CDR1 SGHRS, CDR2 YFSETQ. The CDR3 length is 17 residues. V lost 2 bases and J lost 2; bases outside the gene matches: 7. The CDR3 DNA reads TGCGCCAGCAGCTTCGACGACAGGGGGGACAACACCGGGGAGCTGTTTTTT. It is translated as CASSFDDRGDNTGELFF.

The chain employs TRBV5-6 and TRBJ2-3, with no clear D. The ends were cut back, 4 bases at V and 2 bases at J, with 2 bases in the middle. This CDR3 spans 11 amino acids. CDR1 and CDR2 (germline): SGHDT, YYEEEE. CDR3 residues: CASSHTDTQYF. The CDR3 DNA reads TGTGCCAGCAGCCACACAGATACGCAGTATTTT.

The CDR3: CATSRGTSTGAAFF. The CDR3 bases are TGTGCCACCAGCAGAGGAACAAGCACAGGGGCAGCTTTCTTT. The chain recombines TRBV15 with TRBJ1-1; TRBD1 aligns across 7 bases. V was pared by 1 base and J by 10 bases, with 9 bases of the junction left unmatched. The CDR3 runs 14 residues. CDR1 is LNHNV, CDR2 YYDKDF, per germline (reference sequence).

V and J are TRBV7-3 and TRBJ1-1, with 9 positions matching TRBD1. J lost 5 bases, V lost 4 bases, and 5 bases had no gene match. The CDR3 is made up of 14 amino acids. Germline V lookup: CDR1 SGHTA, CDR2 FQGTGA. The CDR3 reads CASSSTGGKTEAFF. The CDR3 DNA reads TGTGCCAGCAGCTCGACAGGGGGTAAGACTGAAGCTTTCTTT.

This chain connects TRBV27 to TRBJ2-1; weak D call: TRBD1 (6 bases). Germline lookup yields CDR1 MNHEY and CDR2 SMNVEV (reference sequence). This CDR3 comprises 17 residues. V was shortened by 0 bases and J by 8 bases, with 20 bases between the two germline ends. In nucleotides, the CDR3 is TGTGCCAGCAGTTTATCGCCAGGGGCCTGGCGTGTGGATGAGCAGTTCTTC. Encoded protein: CASSLSPGAWRVDEQFF.

CDR3 loop: CASSPMGQQYSNQPQHF. CDR3 coding DNA: TGTGCCAGCTCACCAATGGGACAGCAATATAGCAATCAGCCCCAGCATTTT. The chain links TRBV18 to TRBJ1-5; 7 positions match TRBD1. CDR3 length equals 17 residues. V shed 2 bases, J shed 0 bases, and the junction held 7 bases outside the gene matches. The V gene's germline CDR1 is KGHSH and CDR2 LQKENI.

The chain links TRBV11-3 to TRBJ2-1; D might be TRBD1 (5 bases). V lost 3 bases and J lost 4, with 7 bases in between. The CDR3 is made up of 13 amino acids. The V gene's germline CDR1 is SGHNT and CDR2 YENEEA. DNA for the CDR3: TGTGCCAGCAGCTTGGGGCGGTACAATGAGCAGTTCTTC. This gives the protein CASSLGRYNEQFF.

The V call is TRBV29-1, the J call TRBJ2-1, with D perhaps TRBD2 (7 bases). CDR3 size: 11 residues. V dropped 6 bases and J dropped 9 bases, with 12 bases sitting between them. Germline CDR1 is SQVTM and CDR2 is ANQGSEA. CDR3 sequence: CSVRRGGEQFF. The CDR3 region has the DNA TGCAGCGTAAGAAGGGGGGGTGAGCAGTTCTTC.

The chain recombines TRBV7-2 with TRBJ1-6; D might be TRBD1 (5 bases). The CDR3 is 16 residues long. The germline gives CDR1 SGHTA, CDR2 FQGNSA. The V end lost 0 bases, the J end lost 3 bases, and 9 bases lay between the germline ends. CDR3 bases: TGTGCCAGCAGCTTAGCGGGGCGGCACTATAATTCACCCCTCCACTTT. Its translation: CASSLAGRHYNSPLHF. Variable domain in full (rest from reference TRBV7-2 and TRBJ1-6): GAGVSQSPSNKVTEKGKDVELRCDPISGHTALYWYRQSLGQGLEFLIYFQGNSAPDKSGLPSDRFSAERTGGSVSTLTIQRTQQEDSAVYLCASSLAGRHYNSPLHFGNGTRLTVT.

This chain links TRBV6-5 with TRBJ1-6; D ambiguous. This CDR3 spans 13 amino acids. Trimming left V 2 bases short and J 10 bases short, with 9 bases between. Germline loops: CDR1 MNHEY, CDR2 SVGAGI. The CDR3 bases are TGTGCCAGCAGTTACACAGAGGGCTCACCCCTCCACTTT. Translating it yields CASSYTEGSPLHF.

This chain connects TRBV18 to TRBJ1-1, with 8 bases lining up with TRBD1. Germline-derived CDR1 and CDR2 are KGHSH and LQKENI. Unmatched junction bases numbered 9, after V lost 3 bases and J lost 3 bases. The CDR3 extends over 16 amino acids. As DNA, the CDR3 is TGTGCCAGCTCACCCCGGACAGGGACCATGGACACTGAAGCTTTCTTT. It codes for CASSPRTGTMDTEAFF.

The CDR3 nucleotides read TGTGCCATCAGTGAGTCTGGGAGGCTACAAGGAGGCTACGAGCAGTACTTC. Protein product: CAISESGRLQGGYEQYF. The chain carries TRBV10-3 and TRBJ2-7, with a weak D call TRBD2 (6 bases). This CDR3 is built from 17 residues. V lost 0 bases and J lost 3, with 18 bases in between. Germline CDR1 reads ENHRY; CDR2 reads SYGVKD.